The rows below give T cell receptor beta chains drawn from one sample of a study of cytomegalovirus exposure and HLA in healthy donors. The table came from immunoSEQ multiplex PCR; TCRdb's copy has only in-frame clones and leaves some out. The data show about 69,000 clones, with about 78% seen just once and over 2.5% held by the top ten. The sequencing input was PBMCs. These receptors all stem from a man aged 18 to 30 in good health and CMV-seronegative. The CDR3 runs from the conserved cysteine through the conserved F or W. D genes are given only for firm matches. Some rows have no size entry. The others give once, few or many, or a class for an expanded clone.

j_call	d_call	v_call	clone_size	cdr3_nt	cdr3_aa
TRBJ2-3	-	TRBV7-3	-	TGTGCCAGCAGCTTAGGGAGCAGATCTAGCACAGATACGCAGTATTTT	CASSLGSRSSTDTQYF
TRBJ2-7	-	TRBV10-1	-	TGCGCCAGCCTACCCCCCAGGGGCGAACCCTACGAGCAGTACTTC	CASLPPRGEPYEQYF
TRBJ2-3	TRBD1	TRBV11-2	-	TGTGCCAGCAGCTTATGGACAGGGCGCGCAGATACGCAGTATTTT	CASSLWTGRADTQYF
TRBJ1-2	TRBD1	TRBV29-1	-	TGCAGCGTAAACGGTCAGGGGGCCTATGGCTACACCTTC	CSVNGQGAYGYTF
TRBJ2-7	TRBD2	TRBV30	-	TGTGCCTGGAGCAGACTAGCGGGGGGGGCGAGCTCCTACGAGCAGTACTTC	CAWSRLAGGASSYEQYF
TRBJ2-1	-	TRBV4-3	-	TGCGCCAGCAGCCGAAACTTCGGTAGCTCCTACAATGAGCAGTTCTTC	CASSRNFGSSYNEQFF
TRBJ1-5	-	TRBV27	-	TGTGCCAGCAGTTTCGGGGGGAATCAGCCCCAGCATTTT	CASSFGGNQPQHF
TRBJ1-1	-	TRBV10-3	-	TGTGCCATCAGTGAGTCCGACGGGGTAGTGGCTGCTTTCTTT	CAISESDGVVAAFF
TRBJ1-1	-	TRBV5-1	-	TGCGCCAGCAGCTGGGGGCAGAACACTGAAGCTTTCTTT	CASSWGQNTEAFF
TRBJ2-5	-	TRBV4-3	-	TGCGCCAGCAGCCAAGATACTAGTAGAGAGACCCAGTACTTC	CASSQDTSRETQYF
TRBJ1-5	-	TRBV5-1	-	TGCGCCAGCAGCCAAGACATAAATCAGCCCCAGCATTTT	CASSQDINQPQHF
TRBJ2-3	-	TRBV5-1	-	TGCGCCAGCAGCTTACAGGGACGGAGATCAGATACGCAGTATTTT	CASSLQGRRSDTQYF
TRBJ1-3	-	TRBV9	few	TGTGCCAGCACCCCAGGGAGGGCTAACGGAAACACCATATATTTT	CASTPGRANGNTIYF
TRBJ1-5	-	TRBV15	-	TGTGCCACCAGCAAATTATCGGGTACGGGGGTAGTCAGGCAGCCCCAGCATTTT	CATSKLSGTGVVRQPQHF